This record covers a single T cell receptor beta chain. Its antigen is unknown. This entry belongs to a study of T cell responses to AZD1222 COVID-19 vaccine. Clones were read by immunoSEQ multiplex PCR, and TCRdb kept only the in-frame ones, dropping some. The data contain 90,000 to 95,000 clones, about nine tenths of them seen just once; the ten biggest clones take up about 10%. Notes on the study in general: Nearly half of unique spike-specific TCRs reportedly avoided B.1.351 and B.1.1.7 mutated regions. Donors were largely white British and mainly female; clonal diversity was possibly underestimated. Spike-specific TCR breadth and depth rose after two AZD1222 doses. CD4 TCRs covered the whole spike, strongest at regions 160-218 and 743-854.

J was trimmed by 6 bases and V by 5 bases; bases with no gene match: 4. The germline V gene encodes CDR1 SGHVS and CDR2 FNYEAQ. The CDR3 loop spans 13 amino acids. The chain has TRBV7-6 and TRBJ1-5, with 7 bases fitting TRBD1. The sample was peripheral blood, taken on day 0 of AZD1222 vaccination. The receptor comes from an adult in good health. CDR3 DNA: TGTGCCAGCAGCCAGGGGGAGGCTCAGCCCCAGCATTTT. Translating it yields CASSQGEAQPQHF.